The next 12 T cell receptor beta chains were all read from a single sample in a study of blood T cell repertoires in COVID-19. Data came from immunoSEQ multiplex PCR; TCRdb stores just in-frame clones and leaves some out. This sample has 200,000 or so clones, with under 90% found just once. Sequenced: PBMCs or T cells enriched from blood (not recorded which). These receptors were collected from a man in his 60s who had recovered from COVID-19.

V is TRBV7-9 and J is TRBJ2-3; D possibly corresponds to TRBD2 (5 bases). The germline V and J ends were trimmed by 1 base and 14 bases, with 13 bases remaining between them. CDR3 length equals 12 residues. Per germline, CDR1 SEHNR and CDR2 FQNEAQ (reference sequence). The CDR3 reads CASSLEARTWYF. CDR3 DNA sequence: TGTGCCAGCAGCTTAGAGGCCCGGACTTGGTATTTT. Full variable domain (outside the CDR3, taken from reference TRBV7-9 and TRBJ2-3): DTGVSQNPRHKITKRGQNVTFRCDPISEHNRLYWYRQTLGQGPEFLTYFQNEAQLEKSRLLSDRFSAERPKGSFSTLEIQRTEQGDSAMYLCASSLEARTWYFGPGTRLTVL.

V and J are TRBV19 and TRBJ2-5; 10 nucleotides align to TRBD1. J was trimmed by 5 bases and V by 4 bases; bases with no gene match: 7. The CDR3 loop spans 15 amino acids. Germline V gene sequence: CDR1 LNHDA, CDR2 SQIVND (reference sequence). CDR3 DNA sequence: TGTGCCAGTAGTACGGCGACAGGGGGCTATGAGACCCAGTACTTC. This sequence encodes CASSTATGGYETQYF.

This chain links TRBV21-1 with TRBJ2-1; the D call TRBD2 from the table was never checked on the DNA. TRBV21-1 represents a pseudogene. The CDR3 is 17 amino acids. The CDR3 reads CASSKVLRGGSYNEQFF. The DNA of the CDR3 is TGTGCCAGCAGCAAAGTCCTCCGGGGGGGTTCCTACAATGAGCAGTTCTTC.

The gene calls are TRBV4-3 and TRBJ2-3; 11 positions match TRBD2. Trimming cost V 3 bases and J 3 bases; bases outside gene matches: 20. The CDR3 has 21 amino acids. Germline V lookup: CDR1 LGHNA, CDR2 YSLEER. CDR3 nucleotide sequence: TGCGCCAGCAGCCAGACGTACGGCAGGGGAGTTAGCGGGGGGGCGACAGATACGCAGTATTTT. Translation gives CASSQTYGRGVSGGATDTQYF.

The chain couples TRBV6-5 to TRBJ1-5; 11 nucleotides line up with TRBD1. The germline V gene has CDR1 MNHEY and CDR2 SVGAGI. The CDR3 is made up of 16 amino acids. The trim removed 0 bases at V and 10 bases at J, leaving 8 bases unmatched. DNA for the CDR3: TGTGCCAGCAGTTACTCCTCTGGGGGACAGGGGGGACCCCAGCATTTT. Translation: CASSYSSGGQGGPQHF.

This chain links TRBV5-4 with TRBJ2-7; 10 bases are shared with TRBD1. V shed 4 bases and J 2 bases; nucleotides not matched to a gene: 3. Germline loops: CDR1 SGHNT, CDR2 YYREEE (reference sequence). The CDR3 covers 14 residues. The CDR3 loop reads CASSHDRGPYEQYF. DNA of the CDR3: TGTGCCAGCAGCCACGACAGGGGGCCCTACGAGCAGTACTTC.

This chain joins TRBV5-4 and TRBJ2-7; 8 bases agree with TRBD2. J gave up 2 bases and V 0 bases, and 4 bases lay outside the gene matches. There are 15 residues in the CDR3. Germline CDR1 SGHNT, CDR2 YYREEE (reference sequence). CDR3 bases: TGTGCCAGCAGCTTGGGCGGTAGCGGGGCCTACGAGCAGTACTTC. Its translation is CASSLGGSGAYEQYF. The variable domain in full, with the rest retrieved from reference TRBV5-4 and TRBJ2-7, is ETGVTQSPTHLIKTRGQQVTLRCSSQSGHNTVSWYQQALGQGPQFIFQYYREEENGRGNFPPRFSGLQFPNYSSELNVNALELDDSALYLCASSLGGSGAYEQYFGPGTRLTVT.

This clone was observed a single time. The chain carries TRBV9 and TRBJ1-2; 7 positions agree with TRBD1. Germline CDR1 is SGDLS and CDR2 is YYNGEE. Unmatched junction bases numbered 18, after V lost 6 bases and J lost 7 bases. This CDR3 comprises 16 residues. Here the CDR3 DNA reads TGTGCCAGCAACCGGGATGTAAGACAGGGCTCGGGTGGCTACACCTTC. Translated, it gives CASNRDVRQGSGGYTF.

This clone was seen only once. This chain links TRBV18 with TRBJ2-5, with D hard to call. With 3 bases removed from V and 3 bases from J, the gap between germline ends came to 14 bases. The CDR3 totals 15 residues. Germline V gives CDR1 KGHSH, CDR2 LQKENI. This CDR3 reads CASSPFGAPKETQYF. DNA of the CDR3: TGTGCCAGCTCACCCTTCGGTGCCCCAAAAGAGACCCAGTACTTC.

The chain couples TRBV6-5 to TRBJ1-5; possibly TRBD1 for D (5 bases). The germline V gene has CDR1 MNHEY and CDR2 SVGAGI. The CDR3 length is 15 residues. V dropped 9 bases and J dropped 0 bases, with 15 bases sitting between them. This CDR3 is CASTKDRDSNQPQHF. The CDR3 DNA reads TGTGCCAGTACGAAAGACAGAGATAGCAATCAGCCCCAGCATTTT.

The chain recombines TRBV20-1 with TRBJ1-2; 8 nucleotides align to TRBD1. The CDR3 consists of 11 residues. Germline V gene data show CDR1 as DFQATT and CDR2 as SNEGSKA (reference sequence). After removal of 6 bases from V and 8 bases from J, the junction contained 5 bases not matched to a gene. The chain's CDR3 is CSARQGFGYTF. CDR3 sequence (DNA): TGCAGTGCCAGACAGGGGTTCGGCTACACCTTC.

The V and J genes are TRBV7-2 and TRBJ1-1; 8 bases are a match to TRBD1. Per the germline V gene, CDR1 is SGHTA and CDR2 is FQGNSA. The J segment lost 1 base and the V segment lost 1 base, leaving 5 bases of the junction unmatched. The CDR3 is 16 residues long. The CDR3 here is CASSLGGTGKNTEAFF. Here the CDR3 DNA reads TGTGCCAGCAGCTTAGGGGGGACAGGCAAGAACACTGAAGCTTTCTTT.